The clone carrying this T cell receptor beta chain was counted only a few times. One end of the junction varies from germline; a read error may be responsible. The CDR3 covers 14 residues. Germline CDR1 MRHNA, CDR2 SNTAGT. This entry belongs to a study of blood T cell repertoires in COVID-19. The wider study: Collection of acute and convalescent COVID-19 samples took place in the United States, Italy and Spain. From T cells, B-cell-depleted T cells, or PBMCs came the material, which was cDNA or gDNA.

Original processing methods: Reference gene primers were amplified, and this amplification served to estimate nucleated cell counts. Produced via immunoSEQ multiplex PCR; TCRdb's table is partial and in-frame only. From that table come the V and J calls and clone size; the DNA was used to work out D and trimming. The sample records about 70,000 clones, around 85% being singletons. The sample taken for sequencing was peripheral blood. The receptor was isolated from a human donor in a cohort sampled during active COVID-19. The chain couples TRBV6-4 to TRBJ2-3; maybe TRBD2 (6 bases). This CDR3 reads CASSNSGEADTQYF. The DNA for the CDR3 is TGTGCCAGCAGTAACTCGGGGGAGGCAGATACGCAGTATTTT.